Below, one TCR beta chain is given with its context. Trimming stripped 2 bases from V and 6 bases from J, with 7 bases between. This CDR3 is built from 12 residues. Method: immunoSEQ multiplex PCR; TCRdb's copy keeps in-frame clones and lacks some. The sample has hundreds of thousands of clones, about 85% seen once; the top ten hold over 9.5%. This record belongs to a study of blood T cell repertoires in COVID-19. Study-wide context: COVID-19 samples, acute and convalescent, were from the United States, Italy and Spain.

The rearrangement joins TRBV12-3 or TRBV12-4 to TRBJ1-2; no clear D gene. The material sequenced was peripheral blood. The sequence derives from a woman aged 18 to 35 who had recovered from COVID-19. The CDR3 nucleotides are TGTGCCAGCAGTTTACTCGGGAATGGCTACACCTTC. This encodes CASSLLGNGYTF.